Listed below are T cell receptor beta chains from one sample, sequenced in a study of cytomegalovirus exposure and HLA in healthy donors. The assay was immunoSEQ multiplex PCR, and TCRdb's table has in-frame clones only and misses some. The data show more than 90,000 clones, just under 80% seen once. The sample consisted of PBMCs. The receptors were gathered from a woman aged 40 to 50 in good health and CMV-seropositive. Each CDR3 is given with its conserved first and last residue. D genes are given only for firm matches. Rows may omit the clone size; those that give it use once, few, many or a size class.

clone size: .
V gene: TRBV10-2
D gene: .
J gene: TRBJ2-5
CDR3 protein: CASSPPGKETQYF
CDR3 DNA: TGCGCCAGCAGTCCCCCCGGGAAAGAGACCCAGTACTTC

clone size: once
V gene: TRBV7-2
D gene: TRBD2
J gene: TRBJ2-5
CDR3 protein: CASSLAGLAGTETQYF
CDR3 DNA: TGTGCCAGCAGCTTAGCTGGCCTAGCGGGAACGGAGACCCAGTACTTC

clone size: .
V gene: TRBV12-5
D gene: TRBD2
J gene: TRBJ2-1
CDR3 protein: CASASAGGHHEQFF
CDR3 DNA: TGTGCTAGTGCAAGTGCGGGAGGGCATCACGAGCAGTTCTTC

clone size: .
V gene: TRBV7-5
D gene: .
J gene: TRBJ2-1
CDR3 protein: CARSLASGSSYNEQFF
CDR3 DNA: TGTGCCAGAAGCTTAGCTAGCGGGAGCTCCTACAATGAGCAGTTCTTC

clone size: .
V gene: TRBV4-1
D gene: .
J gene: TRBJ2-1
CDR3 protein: CASTERLAKNEQFF
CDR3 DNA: TGCGCCAGCACTGAGAGGTTAGCGAAAAATGAGCAGTTCTTC

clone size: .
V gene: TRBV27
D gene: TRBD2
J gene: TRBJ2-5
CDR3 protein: CASSLGLAGTQYF
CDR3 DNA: TGTGCCAGCAGTTTGGGACTAGCGGGAACCCAGTACTTC

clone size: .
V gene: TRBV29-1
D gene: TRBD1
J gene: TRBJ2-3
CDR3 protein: CSVPPTAGGADTQYF
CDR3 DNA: TGCAGCGTTCCTCCCACCGCAGGGGGAGCAGATACGCAGTATTTT

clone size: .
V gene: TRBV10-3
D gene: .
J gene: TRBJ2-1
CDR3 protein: CAISESMAGSYNEQFF
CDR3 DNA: TGTGCCATCAGTGAGTCTATGGCGGGGTCCTACAATGAGCAGTTCTTC

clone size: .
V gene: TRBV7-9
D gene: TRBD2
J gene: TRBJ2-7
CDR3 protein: CSSSLGGGREQYF
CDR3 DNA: TGTTCCAGCAGCTTAGGCGGCGGGAGGGAGCAGTACTTC

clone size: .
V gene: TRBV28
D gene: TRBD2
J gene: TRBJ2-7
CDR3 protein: CASSLKAGLISYEQYF
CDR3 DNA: TGTGCCAGCAGTTTAAAAGCGGGACTAATCTCCTACGAGCAGTACTTC

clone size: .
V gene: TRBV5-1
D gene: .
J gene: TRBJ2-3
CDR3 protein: CASSNTGPGATDTQYF
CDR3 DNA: TGCGCCAGCAGCAATACCGGGCCTGGGGCCACAGATACGCAGTATTTT

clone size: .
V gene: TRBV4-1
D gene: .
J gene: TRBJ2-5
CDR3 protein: CASSQMTEGIETQYF
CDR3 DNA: TGCGCCAGCAGCCAGATGACGGAGGGAATAGAGACCCAGTACTTC

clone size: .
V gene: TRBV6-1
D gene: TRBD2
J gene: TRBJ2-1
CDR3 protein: CASSEGLALNNEQFF
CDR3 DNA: TGTGCCAGCAGTGAAGGACTAGCGCTGAACAATGAGCAGTTCTTC

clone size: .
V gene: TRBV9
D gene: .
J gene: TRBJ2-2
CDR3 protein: CASSTRRDKNTGELFF
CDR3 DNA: TGTGCCAGCAGCACCCGAAGGGACAAGAACACCGGGGAGCTGTTTTTT

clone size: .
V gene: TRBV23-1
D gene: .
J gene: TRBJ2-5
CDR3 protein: CASRRSGMQETQYF
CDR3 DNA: TGCGCCAGCAGACGATCCGGGATGCAAGAGACCCAGTACTTC

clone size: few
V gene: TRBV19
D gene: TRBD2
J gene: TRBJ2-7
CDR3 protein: CASSVLLAGGSYEQYF
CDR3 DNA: TGTGCCAGTAGTGTACTACTAGCGGGAGGATCCTACGAGCAGTACTTC

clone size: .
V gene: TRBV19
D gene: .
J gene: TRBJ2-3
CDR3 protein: CASMAREGTDTQYF
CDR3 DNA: TGTGCCAGTATGGCCAGGGAAGGCACAGATACGCAGTATTTT

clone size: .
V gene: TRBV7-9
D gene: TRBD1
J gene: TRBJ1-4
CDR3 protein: CASSLPAGQGRGNEKLFF
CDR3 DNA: TGTGCCAGCAGCCTCCCGGCCGGACAGGGGAGGGGTAATGAAAAACTGTTTTTT

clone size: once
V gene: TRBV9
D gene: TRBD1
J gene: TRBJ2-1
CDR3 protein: CASSFRQGSYNEQFF
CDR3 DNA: TGTGCCAGCAGCTTCCGACAGGGGTCCTACAATGAGCAGTTCTTC

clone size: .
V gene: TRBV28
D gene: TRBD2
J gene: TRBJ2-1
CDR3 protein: CASSSPTAGGYNEQFF
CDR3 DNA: TGTGCCAGCAGTTCTCCCACGGCGGGGGGCTACAATGAGCAGTTCTTC

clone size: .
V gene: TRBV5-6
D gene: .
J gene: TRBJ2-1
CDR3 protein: CASSLVSEQFF
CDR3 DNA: TGTGCCAGCAGCTTGGTGTCAGAGCAGTTCTTC

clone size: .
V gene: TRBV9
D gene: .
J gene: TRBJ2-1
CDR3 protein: CASSVEGGAALYNEQFF
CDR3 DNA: TGTGCCAGCAGCGTAGAGGGAGGAGCAGCCCTTTACAATGAGCAGTTCTTC

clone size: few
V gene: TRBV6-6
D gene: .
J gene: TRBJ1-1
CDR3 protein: CASIDAGGLTEAFF
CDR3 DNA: TGTGCCAGCATCGACGCGGGGGGGCTCACTGAAGCTTTCTTT

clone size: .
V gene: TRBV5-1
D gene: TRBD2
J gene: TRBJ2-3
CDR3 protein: CASSLANLGTSADTQYF
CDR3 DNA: TGCGCCAGCAGCTTGGCCAACCTTGGGACTAGTGCAGATACGCAGTATTTT

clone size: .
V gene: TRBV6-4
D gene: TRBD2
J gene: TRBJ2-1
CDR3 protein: CASSDSSSAGADNEQFF
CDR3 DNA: TGTGCCAGCAGTGACTCGAGCTCAGCGGGAGCGGACAATGAGCAGTTCTTC

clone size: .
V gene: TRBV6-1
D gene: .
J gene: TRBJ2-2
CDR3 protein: CASRLSGSGELFF
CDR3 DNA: TGTGCCAGCAGACTAAGTGGTTCCGGGGAGCTGTTTTTT

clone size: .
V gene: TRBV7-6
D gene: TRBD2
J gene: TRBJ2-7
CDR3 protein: CASSDGTSGSYEQYF
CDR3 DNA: TGTGCCAGCAGCGATGGGACTAGCGGGAGCTACGAGCAGTACTTC

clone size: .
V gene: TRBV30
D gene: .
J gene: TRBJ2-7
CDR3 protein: CAWSVRDEQYF
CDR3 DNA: TGTGCCTGGAGTGTACGCGACGAGCAGTACTTC

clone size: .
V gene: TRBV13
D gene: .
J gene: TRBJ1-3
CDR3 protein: CASSLTGVTSGNTIYF
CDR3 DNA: TGTGCCAGCAGCTTGACAGGTGTGACCTCTGGAAACACCATATATTTT